Listed here is a single TCR beta chain. The clone's antigen remains unknown. It has no much larger one-base neighbor in the sample; base qualities were not kept. Library creation used 5' RACE. Data came from an Illumina HiSeq 2500. The second PCR ran for about 6 to 11 cycles and used a J-beta primer mix along with a sample-barcoded 5' primer. A unique molecular identifier was introduced onto each TCR beta cDNA molecule by a template-switch 5' adaptor carrying 12 random nucleotides. At least 3 million CDR3-containing paired-end reads were obtained from each sample. First-strand cDNA was synthesized from all RNA with the Mint cDNA synthesis kit, primed by a TRBC-specific oligonucleotide. Following uracil-DNA glycosylase treatment, all cDNA underwent a first 18-cycle PCR with the universal primers M1SS and BC2_uni_R. In the original analysis: For normalization, 1 million high-quality reads were randomly selected from each sample, with every read carrying a distinct molecular identifier. Reads with shared molecular identifiers were discarded instead of being binned into consensus sequences. MiTCR, run with a Q25 quality threshold and the strictest error-elimination algorithm, handled CDR3 identification, clonotype clustering and error correction. A nonparametric unseen species model with Euler transformation was used to estimate a lower bound on total TCR beta diversity. TCRdb trimmed the raw reads at Q25, called clones with MiXCR and kept productive beta chains. Rows with a matching CDR3 protein are joined into one entry that keeps the most common DNA and genes. The V and J calls were determined by TCRdb, not by the authors. In this sample the table shows some 880,000 distinct CDR3 sequences, about 37% of which occur a single time. The ten most abundant clones make up roughly 13% of the sample.

This entry comes from a study of blood T cells in healthy people across ages (dated by TCRdb to about 2015). General notes on the study: In model experiments, template switching captured roughly one uniquely barcoded TCR beta cDNA molecule for every two T cells. Using deep sequencing normalized with unique cDNA molecular identifiers, the study measured how TCR beta repertoire diversity changes with age. The donors were divided into four age groups: young (average approximately 17 years), middle-aged (approximately 42), aged (62) and long-lived (roughly 82). Donors of different ages were randomly distributed across sequencing lanes to avoid experimental bias. Two additional independent replicas of 1 million unique cDNA reads from the same blood draw were analyzed for two donors (one aged 18 to 30 and one aged 80 or older).

Per the germline V gene, KGHSH is the CDR1 and LQKENI is the CDR2. CDR3 length: 14 amino acids, cysteine to phenylalanine. Of the read, only the CDR3 DNA is kept; its 42 bases are in frame from base 1. Cut back by 0 bases and 6 bases, the V and J ends lie 11 bases apart. The paper's findings and limits, for the study overall: The long-lived group showed more naive CD4+ T cells, fewer expanded clones and increased TCR diversity than the aged group, suggesting age selection. Donor CMV infection status was unknown, potentially confounding age-related changes in expanded clonotypes. Conclusive comparison of naive and antigen-experienced compartments was prevented by the profiling of bulk unsorted PBMCs. A strong correlation was found between observed TCR beta diversity and the percentage of naive T cells measured by flow cytometry. Estimates of total diversity based on one million sequenced T cells were considered lower bounds and underestimates. As age increased, observed TCR beta diversity per million T cells dropped in a roughly linear way, and a significant reduction was already evident by age 40.

The donors were about 40 Caucasian individuals from Russia, aged 6 to 90 years, who were systemically healthy. Each donor gave around 9.8 milliliters of peripheral blood, collected into EDTA-treated Vacutainer tubes. Ficoll-Paque density-gradient centrifugation was used to isolate PBMCs, with at least 7 million per sample. Trizol reagent was used to extract total RNA from the PBMCs, yielding at least 5 micrograms per sample. For every donor, an aliquot of PBMCs went through flow cytometry to measure the percentages of naive CD45RAhigh/CD27high T cells. Here the chain combines TRBV18 and TRBJ2-5, with no confident D gene call. This clonotype originated in a man aged 18 to 30 in good health. Sequences were obtained from blood. The bases are TGTGCCAGCTCACCACCGATCAGTGTAAAGACCCAGTACTTC. This codes for CASSPPISVKTQYF.